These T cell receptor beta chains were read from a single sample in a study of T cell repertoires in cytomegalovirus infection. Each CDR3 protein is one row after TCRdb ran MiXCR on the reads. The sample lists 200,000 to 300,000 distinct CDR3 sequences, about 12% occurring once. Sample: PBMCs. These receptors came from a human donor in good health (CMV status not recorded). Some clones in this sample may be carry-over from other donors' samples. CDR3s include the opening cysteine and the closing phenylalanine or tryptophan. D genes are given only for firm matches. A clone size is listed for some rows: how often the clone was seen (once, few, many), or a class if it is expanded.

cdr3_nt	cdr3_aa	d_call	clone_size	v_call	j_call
TGTGCCAGCAGCTTTCTCCGGGGACAGGGGAACACTGAAGCTTTCTTT	CASSFLRGQGNTEAFF	TRBD1	few	TRBV11-3	TRBJ1-1
TGTGCCATCAGCAGACAGAGAGGGACTGAAGCTTTCTTT	CAISRQRGTEAFF	NA	few	TRBV10-3	TRBJ1-1
TGTGCCAGCTCTTTCTCGGGACCGCGCAATGAGCAGTTCTTC	CASSFSGPRNEQFF	NA	many	TRBV28	TRBJ2-1
TGTGCCAGCAGCCCGGGACGAATAGAATACGAGCAGTACTTC	CASSPGRIEYEQYF	NA	many	TRBV5-4	TRBJ2-7
TGTGCCAGCAGTTATGACGGGGGGAAAGATACGCAGTATTTT	CASSYDGGKDTQYF	TRBD2	few	TRBV6-6	TRBJ2-3
TGCGCCAGCAGCCCGCGGGAGGCGGGGGACAATGAGCAGTTCTTC	CASSPREAGDNEQFF	TRBD2	many	TRBV4-3	TRBJ2-1
TGCGCCAGCAGCCCCCTTGGACTAGCGGGAGGTAAGTCCTTCGTCTACGAGCAGTACTTC	CASSPLGLAGGKSFVYEQYF	TRBD2	NA	TRBV5-1	TRBJ2-7
TGTGCCAGCCGGTGGGGGGGCGGGGATACGCAGTATTTT	CASRWGGGDTQYF	NA	many	TRBV7-2	TRBJ2-3
TGTGCCATCCGGGGGACAGGGGATCGGTCGGAGACCCAGTACTTC	CAIRGTGDRSETQYF	TRBD1	many	TRBV10-3	TRBJ2-5
TGTGCCAGCAGTTTCGGCGCACTAGCGAGCACAGATACGCAGTATTTT	CASSFGALASTDTQYF	TRBD2	many	TRBV28	TRBJ2-3
TGTGCCAGCAGCTTAAGCGGGGGTTACGAGCAGTACTTC	CASSLSGGYEQYF	TRBD2	many	TRBV7-2	TRBJ2-7
TGTGCCAGCAGCCAGAGCCCAGCGACTGAAGCTTTCTTT	CASSQSPATEAFF	NA	many	TRBV4-2	TRBJ1-1
TGTGCCAGAAGCCGCCAGGGGGACTACAATGAGCAGTTCTTC	CARSRQGDYNEQFF	TRBD1	NA	TRBV19	TRBJ2-1
TGTGCCAGTAGGGCGTATGAACGGAAATCTATGAACACTGAAGCTTTCTTT	CASRAYERKSMNTEAFF	NA	many	TRBV19	TRBJ1-1
TGTGCCTGGAGTGGGAACATTCAGTACTTC	CAWSGNIQYF	NA	few	TRBV30	TRBJ2-4
TGTGCCAGCAGGGGGGCGGGTCTCTACAATGAGCAGTTCTTC	CASRGAGLYNEQFF	NA	many	TRBV6-1	TRBJ2-1
TGTGCCAGCAGCTTCTCGTCGGGACAGGCGGTCGGGGAGCTGTTTTTT	CASSFSSGQAVGELFF	TRBD1	many	TRBV7-3	TRBJ2-2
TGCAGTGCTAGAGATCCCGGGGGGGCCTACAATGAGCAGTTCTTC	CSARDPGGAYNEQFF	TRBD2	NA	TRBV20-1	TRBJ2-1
TGTGCCAGTAGTGCTCTTATGAACACTGAAGCTTTCTTT	CASSALMNTEAFF	NA	NA	TRBV19	TRBJ1-1
TGTGCCAGCAGCTGGGCCACTAGCGGGAGTGGTGAGACCCAGTACTTC	CASSWATSGSGETQYF	TRBD2	many	TRBV7-2	TRBJ2-5
TGTGCCAGCAGCTCTGCAGGGTACGAGCAGTACTTC	CASSSAGYEQYF	NA	NA	TRBV7-9	TRBJ2-7
TGTGCCAGCACCCGCGGGAGAGGGGCAGATCAGCCCCAGCATTTT	CASTRGRGADQPQHF	NA	many	TRBV12-3/TRBV12-4	TRBJ1-5
TGTGCCAGCAGAGGGGGTCAGGGAGATCAGCCCCAGCATTTT	CASRGGQGDQPQHF	NA	NA	TRBV28	TRBJ1-5
TGTGCCAGCAGCTTACAGCGAACAGGGGGAGCGACAGATACGCAGTATTTT	CASSLQRTGGATDTQYF	TRBD1	many	TRBV7-6	TRBJ2-3
TGCAGTGCTAGAGATGGAGGGACCCTTGAAGCTTTCTTT	CSARDGGTLEAFF	NA	NA	TRBV20-1	TRBJ1-1
TGCGCCAGCGGCACTAGCGGGGGGGCGGCGGATACGCAGTATTTT	CASGTSGGAADTQYF	TRBD2	many	TRBV5-1	TRBJ2-3
TGTGCCAGTAGTCTTCTAGCGGGGGCTTACAATGAGCAGTTCTTC	CASSLLAGAYNEQFF	TRBD2	many	TRBV19	TRBJ2-1
TGTGCCAGCAGTTACTCTCGGACAGGGGCGGCGAACACTGAAGCTTTCTTT	CASSYSRTGAANTEAFF	TRBD1	NA	TRBV6-2/TRBV6-3	TRBJ1-1
TGTGCCAGCGGGGGAAACAGGGACAATGAGCAGTTCTTC	CASGGNRDNEQFF	NA	NA	TRBV2	TRBJ2-1
TGCAGCTCCGGGACAGGGGGCTCCGGCTACACCTTC	CSSGTGGSGYTF	TRBD1	few	TRBV29-1	TRBJ1-2
TGTGCCAGCAGCCCGACAGGGGGAGAGACCCAGTACTTC	CASSPTGGETQYF	TRBD1	many	TRBV7-9	TRBJ2-5
TGTGCCAGCAGCTTAGAGTCGGATCCGACCCCCTACGAGCAGTACTTC	CASSLESDPTPYEQYF	NA	many	TRBV7-9	TRBJ2-7
TGTGCCAGCAGCCCCCGGGACAGGGGGCGGGCAGATACGCAGTATTTT	CASSPRDRGRADTQYF	TRBD1	many	TRBV7-3	TRBJ2-3
TGTGCCAGCAGTTACTCTGGCCCAGGGGGCAACGAGCAGTACTTC	CASSYSGPGGNEQYF	TRBD1	few	TRBV6-6	TRBJ2-7
TGTGCCAGCAGTTACATTCGGGGCGGAGGCCCACTTCACCCCAATGAGCAGTTCTTC	CASSYIRGGGPLHPNEQFF	NA	few	TRBV6-2/TRBV6-3	TRBJ2-1
TGCAGTGCTAGCCCTTCGGCTCCGGGAGGAGAGACCCAGTACTTC	CSASPSAPGGETQYF	TRBD2	NA	TRBV20-1	TRBJ2-5
TGTGCCAGCAGCTTAGCGCTCTCTGGAAACACCATATATTTT	CASSLALSGNTIYF	NA	few	TRBV11-2	TRBJ1-3
TGTGCCAGTACCCCACTCCCCCATGGGGGCTCCAAAAACATTCAGTACTTC	CASTPLPHGGSKNIQYF	NA	few	TRBV19	TRBJ2-4
TGCAGTGCTAGAGATTTGGCTAGAGTAGAGACCCAGTACTTC	CSARDLARVETQYF	NA	few	TRBV20-1	TRBJ2-5
TGTGCCAGCAGCCTTTGGGGGACTTGGAACACCGGGGAGCTGTTTTTT	CASSLWGTWNTGELFF	NA	NA	TRBV7-3	TRBJ2-2
TGTGCCACCGACTCCCGGGACAGGGGTTTCAACGAGCAGTACTTC	CATDSRDRGFNEQYF	TRBD1	few	TRBV2	TRBJ2-7
TGTGCCACTCAACACCGTTATGGCTACACCTTC	CATQHRYGYTF	NA	few	TRBV19	TRBJ1-2
TGTGCCAGCAGCTTAGCGGGATCATCAGGGCCTGAAGCTTTCTTT	CASSLAGSSGPEAFF	NA	many	TRBV7-2	TRBJ1-1
TGTGCCAGCAGCTTAGGGGACAGCCATGGGACCCAGTACTTC	CASSLGDSHGTQYF	TRBD1	NA	TRBV7-9	TRBJ2-5